This T cell receptor (beta chain) was identified in a study of blood T cell repertoires in COVID-19. The Seattle site enrolled patients during active infection and followed them longitudinally. Authors' processing steps: Amplification from reference gene primers served as the basis for estimated nucleated cell counts. Profiling relied on immunoSEQ multiplex PCR, and the TCRdb table lists in-frame clones only, not all of them. The V and J calls and clone size are taken from that table; D and trimming were inferred from the DNA. This sample carries 75,000 to 95,000 clones, around nine tenths of them seen once, and the ten largest clones take approximately 16%. The CDR3 has 11 amino acids. Germline V CDR1 and CDR2: MNHEY, SVGAGI. The V end was cut by 5 bases, the J end by 2 bases, with 3 bases between.

The chain has TRBV6-5 and TRBJ1-2; D gene unclear. The source is a woman aged 60-75 years with COVID-19, enrolled during active disease. The sample was peripheral blood. The CDR3 spells CASSLNYGYTF. In DNA form, the CDR3 reads TGTGCCAGCAGTCTAAACTATGGCTACACCTTC.